This T cell receptor beta chain was retrieved from a study of cytomegalovirus exposure and HLA in healthy donors. Germline CDR1 reads MNHNS; CDR2 reads SASEGT. This CDR3 has 17 residues. V gave up 4 bases and J gave up 0 bases; unmatched junction bases: 6. Study-wide findings and caveats: The dataset shows that most TCR sequences were rare, while some public TCRs occurred in many donors.

As for this clone: Its antigen is still unknown.

13 Jbeta primers and 60 Vbeta primers were used for the PCR. Assay used: immunoSEQ multiplex PCR; TCRdb lists only in-frame clones, some missing. The profile covers about 100,000 clones, with approximately 70% appearing a single time and over 3% taken by the ten largest. Source material: PBMCs. V and J are TRBV6-1 and TRBJ2-6; 7 positions agree with TRBD1. The TCR comes from a man aged 35-49 years in good health and CMV-seronegative. This CDR3 is CASSAGQRYSGANVLTF. CDR3 in DNA: TGTGCCAGCAGTGCGGGACAGAGATACTCTGGGGCCAACGTCCTGACTTTC.